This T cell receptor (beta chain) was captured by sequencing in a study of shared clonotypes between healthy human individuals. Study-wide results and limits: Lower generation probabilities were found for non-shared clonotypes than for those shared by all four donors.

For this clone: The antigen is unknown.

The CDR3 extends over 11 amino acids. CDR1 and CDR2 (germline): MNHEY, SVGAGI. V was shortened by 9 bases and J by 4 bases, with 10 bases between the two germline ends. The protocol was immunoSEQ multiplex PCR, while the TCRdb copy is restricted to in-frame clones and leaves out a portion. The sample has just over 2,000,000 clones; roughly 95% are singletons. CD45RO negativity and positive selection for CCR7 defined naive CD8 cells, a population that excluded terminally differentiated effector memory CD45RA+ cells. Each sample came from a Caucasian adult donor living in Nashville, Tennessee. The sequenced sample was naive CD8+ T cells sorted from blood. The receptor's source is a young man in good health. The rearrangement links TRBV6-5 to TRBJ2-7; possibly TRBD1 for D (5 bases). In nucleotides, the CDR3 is TGTGCCAGTCAACAGGCGTACGAGCAGTACTTC. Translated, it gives CASQQAYEQYF.